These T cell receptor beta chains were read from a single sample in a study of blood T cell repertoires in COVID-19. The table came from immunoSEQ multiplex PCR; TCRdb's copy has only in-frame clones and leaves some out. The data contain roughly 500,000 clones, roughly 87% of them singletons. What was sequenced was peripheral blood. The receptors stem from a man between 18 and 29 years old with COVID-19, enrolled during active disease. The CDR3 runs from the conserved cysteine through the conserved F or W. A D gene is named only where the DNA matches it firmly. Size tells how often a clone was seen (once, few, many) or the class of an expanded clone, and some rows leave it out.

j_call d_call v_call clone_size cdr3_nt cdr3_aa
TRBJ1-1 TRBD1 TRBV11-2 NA TGTGCCAGCAGCTTAACTCCGCCGGGACAGATGAACACTGAAGCTTTCTTT CASSLTPPGQMNTEAFF
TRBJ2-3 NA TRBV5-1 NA TGCGCCAGCAGCTTTGGCTCTCCTTCCACAGATACGCAGTATTTT CASSFGSPSTDTQYF
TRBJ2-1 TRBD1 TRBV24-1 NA TGTGCCACCAGTGATTTACAGGGGGTAGGAAATGAGCAGTTCTTC CATSDLQGVGNEQFF
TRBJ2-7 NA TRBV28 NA TGTGCCAGCAGTGAAGGCCAGGGCCTCTCTTCCTACGAGCAGTACTTC CASSEGQGLSSYEQYF
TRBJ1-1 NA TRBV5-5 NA TGTGCCAGCAGCATCTTAGACAGCGACACTGAAGCTTTCTTT CASSILDSDTEAFF
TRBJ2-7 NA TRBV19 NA TGTGCCAGTAGTAGCGGGGGCCACGAGCAGTACTTC CASSSGGHEQYF
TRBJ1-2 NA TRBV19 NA TGTGCCAGTAGTAAAAGCCACGTCGCGGGGGATGGCTACACCTTC CASSKSHVAGDGYTF
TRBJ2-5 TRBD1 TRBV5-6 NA TGTGCCAGCAGCTTGTTCTCAGGGGGCCAAGAGACCCAGTACTTC CASSLFSGGQETQYF
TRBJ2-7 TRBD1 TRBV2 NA TGTGCCAGCATAAGGGGGCGCGGGTCGATTATCGACGAGCAGTACTTC CASIRGRGSIIDEQYF
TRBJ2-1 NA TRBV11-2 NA TGTGCCAGCAGCCTTACAGGGACCTACAATGAGCAGTTCTTC CASSLTGTYNEQFF
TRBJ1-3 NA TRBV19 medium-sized TGTGCCAGTTTACCAACTATCTCTGGAAACACCATATATTTT CASLPTISGNTIYF
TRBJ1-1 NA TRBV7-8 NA TGTGCCAGCACCCGCGGGCCCGGAAACGGGGTGAACACTGAAGCTTTCTTT CASTRGPGNGVNTEAFF
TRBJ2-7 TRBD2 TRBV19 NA TGTGCCAGTAGTAGAGCTAGCGGCCCGACCTACGAGCAGTACTTC CASSRASGPTYEQYF
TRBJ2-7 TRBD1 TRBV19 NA TGTGCCAGTAGTACTGGACAGGGCCTCTCCTACGAGCAGTACTTC CASSTGQGLSYEQYF
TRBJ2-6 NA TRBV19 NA TGTGCCAGTAGTATAGGGACAATGAGCTCTGGGGCCAACGTCCTGACTTTC CASSIGTMSSGANVLTF
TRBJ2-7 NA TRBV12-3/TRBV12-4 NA TGTGCCAGCAGTTTAGGCCAGGGTCACGAGCAGTACTTC CASSLGQGHEQYF
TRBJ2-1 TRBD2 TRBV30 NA TGTGCCTGGAGTAAGAGGGCTAGCGGGAGAGGCAATGAGCAGTTCTTC CAWSKRASGRGNEQFF
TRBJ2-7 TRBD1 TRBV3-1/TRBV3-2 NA TGTGCCAGCAGCCAAGCGGGACAGGGAGCCTACGAGCAGTACTTC CASSQAGQGAYEQYF
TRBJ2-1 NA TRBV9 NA TGTGCCAGCAGCGAGGGGGACTACCCTTGGGATGAGCAGTTCTTC CASSEGDYPWDEQFF
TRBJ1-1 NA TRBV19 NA TGTGCCAGTAGTATGTCCTTGGGGAGCACTGAAGCTTTCTTT CASSMSLGSTEAFF
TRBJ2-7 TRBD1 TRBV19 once TGTGCCAGTAGTATAGGGACAGGGGGCGCGGGGAGCGGCGAGCAGTACTTC CASSIGTGGAGSGEQYF
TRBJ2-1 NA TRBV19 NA TGTGCCAGTAGTATAGTTAAGAGCTCCTACAATGAGCAGTTCTTC CASSIVKSSYNEQFF
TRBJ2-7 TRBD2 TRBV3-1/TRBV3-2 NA TGTGCCAGCAGCCAAGTCGCGGGGGGCTCCTACGAGCAGTACTTC CASSQVAGGSYEQYF
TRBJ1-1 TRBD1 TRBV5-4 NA TGTGCCAGCAGCTTAGCCGGGACAGGGGGCATCGACGGAGCTTTCTTT CASSLAGTGGIDGAFF
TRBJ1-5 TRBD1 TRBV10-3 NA TGTGCCATCAGCGACAGGGTTGACCAGCCCCAGCATTTT CAISDRVDQPQHF
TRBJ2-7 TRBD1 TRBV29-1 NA TGCAGCGTAGGGACAGGGAACTACGAGCAGTACTTC CSVGTGNYEQYF
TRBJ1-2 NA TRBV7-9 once TGTGCCAGCAGCTTAGGAGGGAGCCCGAAGGCTGGCTACACCTTC CASSLGGSPKAGYTF
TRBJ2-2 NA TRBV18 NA TGTGCCAGCTCACCATTGTCACGTAGCGGGAACACCGGGGAGCTGTTTTTT CASSPLSRSGNTGELFF
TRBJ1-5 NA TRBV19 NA TGTGCCAGTAGTATATGGGAGGGTGATCAGCCCCAGCATTTT CASSIWEGDQPQHF
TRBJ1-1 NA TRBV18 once TGTGCCAGCTCATCCCGACAGGCCAACACTGAAGCTTTCTTT CASSSRQANTEAFF
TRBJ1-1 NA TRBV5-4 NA TGTGCCAGCAGCTTAGGCAGGGACACTGAAGCTTTCTTT CASSLGRDTEAFF
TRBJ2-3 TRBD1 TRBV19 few TGTGCCAGTAGCAGGGGGTTGACAGATACGCAGTATTTT CASSRGLTDTQYF
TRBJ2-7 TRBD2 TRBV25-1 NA TGTGCCAGCAGCGCGACTAGCGGGGGTATCAACGAGCAGTACTTC CASSATSGGINEQYF
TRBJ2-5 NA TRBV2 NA TGTGCCAGCAGTGAATTACGAGTCGGAGAGACCCAGTACTTC CASSELRVGETQYF
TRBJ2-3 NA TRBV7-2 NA TGTGCCAGCAGCGTGACGGGGGGCAGGGATACGCAGTATTTT CASSVTGGRDTQYF
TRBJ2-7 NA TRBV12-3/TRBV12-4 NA TGTGCCAGCAGCCTAAACAGGGTTTACGAGCAGTACTTC CASSLNRVYEQYF
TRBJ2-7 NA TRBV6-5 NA TGTGCCAGCACTTTAGCCTCGGTGAGCTCCTACGAGCAGTACTTC CASTLASVSSYEQYF
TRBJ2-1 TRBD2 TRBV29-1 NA TGCAGCGTGGGGACTAGCGGGGGGCCCATTAGCTCCTACAATGAGCAGTTCTTC CSVGTSGGPISSYNEQFF
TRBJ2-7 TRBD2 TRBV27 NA TGTGCCAGCAGCGTAGGGACTAGCGGGAGGAGGGAGCAGTACTTC CASSVGTSGRREQYF
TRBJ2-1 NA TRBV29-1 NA TGCAGCGTGAGGGGACAGGGGCATAGCGGGAGGGCTAATGAGCAGTTCTTC CSVRGQGHSGRANEQFF